This passage covers 27 T cell receptor beta chains from one sample sequenced in a study of molecular identifiers for immune sequencing clone quantification. TCRdb reanalysed the PCR reads using MiXCR and keeps one entry per CDR3 protein. The profile covers 60,000 to 65,000 distinct CDR3 sequences, with under 20% appearing a single time and more than 1.3% taken by the ten largest. The sequenced sample consisted of naive CD8+ T cells from blood, with Jurkat cell RNA spiked in. Subset noted: FACS-sorted CD8+CD4-CCR7+CD45RA+ naive T cells. The receptor set was obtained from a human donor in good health. Some libraries in this study had Jurkat cell RNA spiked in.

A note on this clonotype: A much larger clone differs by one base, so this may be a read error. The chain joins TRBV14 to TRBJ2-5; 7 bases map to TRBD2. The CDR3 runs 17 residues. Germline values: CDR1 SGHDN, CDR2 FVKESK. V dropped 4 bases and J dropped 5; count of bases not matched to a gene: 16. The CDR3 region has the DNA TGTGCCAGCAGCCGAGATGTATTGCTAGCGGCTCTGGAGACCCAGTACTTC. Amino acids: CASSRDVLLAALETQYF.

The chain recombines TRBV19 with TRBJ1-3; 9 bases match TRBD1. The CDR3 consists of 17 residues. The germline V gene encodes CDR1 LNHDA and CDR2 SQIVND (reference sequence). Trimming at V came to 7 bases and at J to 0 bases, leaving 10 bases not matched to a gene. CDR3 sequence reads: CASMRDRENLSGNTIYF. DNA for the CDR3: TGTGCCAGTATGAGGGACAGGGAGAATCTCTCTGGAAACACCATATATTTT.

The gene calls are TRBV7-9 and TRBJ1-4; D gene ambiguous. The CDR3 extends over 14 amino acids. Germline V gives CDR1 SEHNR, CDR2 FQNEAQ (reference sequence). V lost 5 bases to trimming and J lost 8 bases, with 15 bases between them. CDR3 coding DNA: TGTGCCAGCAGCAGTCCAGTCTCAAGAGAAAAACTGTTTTTT. It encodes CASSSPVSREKLFF.

The chain uses TRBV14 and TRBJ2-1; D ambiguous. This CDR3 has 14 amino acids. V lost 1 base, J lost 7 bases, and 11 bases lay in between. Germline lookup yields CDR1 SGHDN and CDR2 FVKESK. CDR3 DNA: TGTGCCAGCAGCCAAGTGACTTTAAAAAATGAGCAGTTCTTC. It translates to CASSQVTLKNEQFF.

This clonotype was counted a few times. DNA for the CDR3: TGCAGTGCTAGAGATCTGGGTAATGAGCAGTTCTTC. Its translation: CSARDLGNEQFF. V gene TRBV20-1 combines with J gene TRBJ2-1; D remains unclear. Trimming took 0 bases from V and 7 from J, leaving 7 bases between them. Germline CDR1 DFQATT, CDR2 SNEGSKA (reference sequence). The CDR3 runs to 12 residues.

This clonotype was picked up many times. The V call is TRBV5-1, the J call TRBJ2-2; D may be TRBD2 (6 bases). Per germline, CDR1 SGHRS and CDR2 YFSETQ. The CDR3 contains 16 residues. V lost 4 bases to trimming and J lost 1 base, with 14 bases between them. In DNA, the CDR3 is TGCGCCAGCAGCAATCGACTAGTCAGGAACACCGGGGAGCTGTTTTTT. Translation: CASSNRLVRNTGELFF. Full variable domain (outside the CDR3, taken from reference TRBV5-1 and TRBJ2-2): KAGVTQTPRYLIKTRGQQVTLSCSPISGHRSVSWYQQTPGQGLQFLFEYFSETQRNKGNFPGRFSGRQFSNSRSEMNVSTLELGDSALYLCASSNRLVRNTGELFFGEGSRLTVL.

Only a few counts were recorded for this clonotype. The chain links TRBV4-2 to TRBJ2-3; TRBD2 matches 10 bases. V dropped 3 bases and J dropped 3; count of bases not matched to a gene: 9. Germline V gene data show CDR1 as LGHNA and CDR2 as YNFKEQ. The CDR3 loop spans 17 amino acids. The CDR3 bases are TGTGCCAGCAGCCATTTAGCTAGCGGGAGTATAACAGATACGCAGTATTTT. It yields the protein CASSHLASGSITDTQYF.

Notes on this clonotype: A much larger clone is a single base away; this may be a read error. The chain uses TRBV2 and TRBJ1-4; TRBD1 is a possible D gene (6 bases). The CDR3 runs 14 residues. Germline V gene lookup returns CDR1 SNHLY and CDR2 FYNNEI. Trimming pared 11 bases from V and 5 bases from J, leaving 18 bases between. The CDR3 DNA reads as TGTGCCGGCTGCACGGGGGGGGGCAATGAAAAACTGTTTTTT. As protein: CAGCTGGGNEKLFF.

This clonotype was seen at least ten times. This chain uses TRBV5-1 with TRBJ1-2; unclear D gene. The germline CDR1 and CDR2 sequences are SGHRS and YFSETQ. V shed 1 base and J shed 1 base, with 5 bases lying between them. The CDR3 extends over 13 amino acids. Written as DNA, the CDR3 is TGCGCCAGCAGCTTGAACAGTAACTATGGCTACACCTTC. Encoded protein: CASSLNSNYGYTF. Full variable domain (outside the CDR3, taken from reference TRBV5-1 and TRBJ1-2): KAGVTQTPRYLIKTRGQQVTLSCSPISGHRSVSWYQQTPGQGLQFLFEYFSETQRNKGNFPGRFSGRQFSNSRSEMNVSTLELGDSALYLCASSLNSNYGYTFGSGTRLTVV.

The sample holds many counts of this clonotype. The genes are TRBV11-2 and TRBJ2-7; 11 bases are shared with TRBD2. The CDR3 has 14 residues. Germline V gives CDR1 SGHAT, CDR2 FQNNGV. V was clipped by 4 bases and J by 6 bases; unmatched bases: 5. The CDR3 here is CASSSLAGAREQYF. The CDR3 DNA reads as TGTGCCAGCAGCTCACTAGCGGGAGCTCGCGAGCAGTACTTC.

The chain joins TRBV4-1 to TRBJ2-7; 11 bases match TRBD2. Germline-derived CDR1 and CDR2 are MGHRA and YSYEKL. The CDR3 consists of 15 residues. V was clipped by 6 bases and J by 2 bases; unmatched bases: 6. DNA for the CDR3: TGCGCCAGCAGACAATTGACTAGCGGGACCTACGAGCAGTACTTC. Its protein product is CASRQLTSGTYEQYF.

This clonotype was found many times. The J gene is TRBJ1-2, the V gene TRBV19; 7 bases fit TRBD1. Germline CDR1 is LNHDA and CDR2 is SQIVND (reference sequence). The CDR3 has 14 amino acids. Losses at the gene ends were 7 bases for V and 4 bases for J; bases not matched to a gene: 9. The CDR3 loop reads CASTDRAFLYGYTF. The CDR3 nucleotides are TGTGCCAGTACCGACAGGGCATTTCTCTATGGCTACACCTTC.

This clonotype was picked up many times. The V call is TRBV10-3, the J call TRBJ2-1; D may be TRBD2 (5 bases). Germline CDR1 reads ENHRY; CDR2 reads SYGVKD. There are 15 residues in the CDR3. V was shortened by 4 bases and J by 8 bases, with 18 bases between the two germline ends. The CDR3 sequence: CAISVSEVLEDEQFF. The CDR3 bases are TGTGCCATCAGTGTTTCGGAGGTCCTTGAGGATGAGCAGTTCTTC.

This clonotype showed up many times. V and J are TRBV14 and TRBJ2-7; D unresolved. This CDR3 is 13 amino acids long. Germline loops: CDR1 SGHDN, CDR2 FVKESK. Trimming removed 5 bases from V and 1 base from J, with 9 bases in between. Here the CDR3 DNA reads TGTGCCAGCAGCTTCCTGGGGTCCTACGAGCAGTACTTC. It is translated as CASSFLGSYEQYF.

The V call is TRBV7-9, the J call TRBJ2-1; D uncertain. Between the trimmed V and J ends, which lost 1 base and 7 bases, there was a span of 14 bases. The CDR3 extends over 15 amino acids. Germline assignment: CDR1 SEHNR and CDR2 FQNEAQ (reference sequence). The CDR3 DNA reads TGTGCCAGCAGCTTAGGGCAGGTCCTTGGGAATGAGCAGTTCTTC. This translates into CASSLGQVLGNEQFF.

In its sample, this clonotype was seen a few times. This chain connects TRBV27 to TRBJ2-4; no firm D call. Trimming took 5 bases from V and 6 from J, leaving 14 bases between them. Germline V lookup: CDR1 MNHEY, CDR2 SMNVEV (reference sequence). The CDR3 is made up of 14 amino acids. The CDR3 region is CASSNLPDRNIQYF. DNA for the CDR3: TGTGCCAGCAGTAACCTACCCGATAGAAACATTCAGTACTTC.

In its sample, this clonotype was seen many times. The chain carries TRBV27 and TRBJ2-2, with TRBD2 matching 15 bases. Per germline, CDR1 MNHEY and CDR2 SMNVEV (reference sequence). The CDR3 has 18 residues. Trimming cost V 5 bases and J 7 bases; bases outside gene matches: 11. This chain's CDR3 is CASSLLGLAGGPGGELFF. DNA of the CDR3: TGTGCCAGCAGTCTCCTAGGACTAGCGGGAGGGCCCGGCGGGGAGCTGTTTTTT.

This clonotype was found many times. This chain uses TRBV20-1 with TRBJ2-7; 9 bases line up with TRBD1. Trimming took 6 bases from V and 5 from J; bases not matched to a gene: 5. This CDR3 is built from 12 residues. Looked up from germline, CDR1 is DFQATT and CDR2 is SNEGSKA (reference sequence). In nucleotides, the CDR3 is TGCAGTGCCAAGGACAGGGGTGACGAGCAGTACTTC. Its protein product is CSAKDRGDEQYF.

In this sample, this clonotype turned up many times. This chain links TRBV4-1 with TRBJ2-7, with 8 nucleotides matching TRBD1. CDR1 is MGHRA, CDR2 YSYEKL, per germline. V trimming: 3 bases; J trimming: 2 bases; junction bases outside the gene matches: 9. CDR3 size: 16 residues. This chain's CDR3 is CASSQGRQGIPYEQYF. CDR3 nucleotides: TGCGCCAGCAGCCAGGGACGACAGGGGATCCCCTACGAGCAGTACTTC.

This clonotype was counted ten times or more. V and J are TRBV29-1 and TRBJ2-4; D gene unclear. This CDR3 region has 13 residues. Germline CDR1 is SQVTM and CDR2 is ANQGSEA. Trimming stripped 4 bases from V and 1 base from J, with 8 bases between. The CDR3 is CSVGTEAKNIQYF. The CDR3 coding sequence is TGCAGCGTTGGAACAGAGGCCAAAAACATTCAGTACTTC.

About this clonotype itself: The junction departs from germline at one end; a sequencing error may be responsible. This rearrangement joins TRBV29-1 to TRBJ2-1; 13 bases match TRBD2. CDR1 and CDR2 from the germline V gene are SQVTM and ANQGSEA. The CDR3 extends over 14 amino acids. DNA of the CDR3: TGCAGCGCCCGACTAGCGGGAGGATGGGATGAGCAGGTCTTC. Its translation is CSARLAGGWDEQVF.

This clonotype was found many times. CDR3 loop: CASSFTSGAHEQYF. The CDR3, as DNA: TGTGCCAGCAGCTTCACTAGCGGCGCCCACGAGCAGTACTTC. The V call is TRBV7-2, the J call TRBJ2-7; 8 nucleotides line up with TRBD2. V shed 3 bases, J shed 5 bases, and the junction held 6 bases outside the gene matches. CDR1 and CDR2 (germline): SGHTA, FQGNSA. The CDR3 length is 14 residues.

With regard to this clonotype: Being one base from a much bigger clone, this may be a read error. The chain carries TRBV6-5 and TRBJ1-4, with a weak D call TRBD1 (6 bases). The V gene's germline CDR1 is MNHEY and CDR2 SVGAGI. This CDR3 has 15 residues. CDR3 nucleotide sequence: TGTGCCAGCAGTTACTTGGGGGGCGTTGGTGAAAAACCGTTTTTT. It encodes CASSYLGGVGEKPFF.

This clonotype was seen only once. This may be a read error, as it is one base from a much larger clone. This rearrangement joins TRBV19 to TRBJ1-1; D gene unclear. The CDR3 has 13 residues. CDR1 and CDR2 (germline): LNHDA, SQIVND (reference sequence). This CDR3 reads CATLQGGDTGAFF. The CDR3 DNA sequence: TGTGCCACTTTACAAGGCGGCGACACTGGAGCTTTCTTT.

Regarding this clonotype: A much bigger clone sits one base away, suggesting this may be a read error. The chain has TRBV15 and TRBJ1-1; D gene uncertain. This CDR3 comprises 12 residues. Per the germline V gene, CDR1 is LNHNV and CDR2 is YYDKDF (reference sequence). In DNA form, the CDR3 reads TGTGCCACCAGCAGAGGGACGGCAGAAGCTTCCTTT. Translating it yields CATSRGTAEASF.

This clonotype was seen repeatedly, ten times or more. The rearrangement links TRBV4-2 to TRBJ2-7; 11 nucleotides agree with TRBD2. J was trimmed by 2 bases and V by 1 base; bases with no gene match: 1. This CDR3 comprises 15 residues. Germline V lookup: CDR1 LGHNA, CDR2 YNFKEQ. CDR3 nucleotide sequence: TGTGCCAGCAGCCAAGGACTAGCGGGACCCTACGAGCAGTACTTC. Protein sequence: CASSQGLAGPYEQYF.

Ten or more counts support this clonotype. The rearrangement joins TRBV4-1 to TRBJ2-5; D gene uncertain. Trimming pared 0 bases from V and 4 bases from J, leaving 3 bases between. Germline CDR1 and CDR2: MGHRA and YSYEKL. The CDR3 is 12 amino acids. CDR3 coding DNA: TGCGCCAGCAGCCAAGATCGAGAGACCCAGTACTTC. It translates to CASSQDRETQYF.